These T cell receptor beta chains were read from a single sample in a study of cytomegalovirus exposure and HLA in healthy donors. TCRdb's copy holds only in-frame clones and misses some; the assay was immunoSEQ multiplex PCR. The sample table includes 70,000 or so clones. The sequencing sample was made of PBMCs. The receptors here all came from a female donor in good health and CMV-seropositive. The CDR3 runs from the conserved cysteine through the conserved F or W.

v_call	j_call	cdr3_aa
TRBV30	TRBJ2-7	CAWSFAGGLYEQYF
TRBV5-4	TRBJ1-2	CASSLNRAFPGYTF
TRBV7-9	TRBJ1-2	CASSPGTGYGYTF
TRBV6-5	TRBJ2-7	CATYPRSGGEQYF
TRBV18	TRBJ1-4	CASSPMWQNEKLFF
TRBV29-1	TRBJ1-1	CSVRPITNTEDFF
TRBV29-1	TRBJ2-2	CSVEERVGGRDTGELFF
TRBV19	TRBJ2-2	CATRTVPNTGELFF
TRBV5-1	TRBJ1-3	CASSLEMTGGGGNTIYF
TRBV28	TRBJ2-1	CASSPPRAIYNEQFF
TRBV19	TRBJ2-7	CASSIDAGAREQYF
TRBV30	TRBJ2-6	CAWSVGSSGANVLTF
TRBV4-1	NA	CASSRAGAVYEQYF
TRBV10-3	TRBJ1-5	CATRTGDVNQPQHF
TRBV6-5	TRBJ1-4	CASSGTGRNEKLFF
TRBV19	TRBJ2-7	CASSISGQATYEQYF
TRBV18	TRBJ1-5	CASSRDSLRPQHF
TRBV6-5	TRBJ1-2	CASSYSAAAHGYTF
TRBV4-2	TRBJ1-5	CASSPGQGSLSNQPQHF
TRBV7-7	TRBJ2-2	CASSLGLNTGELFF
TRBV7-9	TRBJ2-7	CASALEGTGAEGYEQYF
TRBV5-1	TRBJ2-3	CASSPRQGAADTQYF
TRBV5-4	TRBJ2-3	CASSFRGDTDTQYF